Listed below are T cell receptor beta chains from one sample, sequenced in a study of CD8+ T cells in alopecia areata. TCRdb's table, derived via immunoSEQ multiplex PCR, lists solely in-frame clones and lacks some. Of some 170,000 clones in the sample, less than 80% were seen once. The source was CD8+ T cells sorted from blood, collected at week 0. Receptor source: a human donor with alopecia areata. The CDR3 runs from the conserved cysteine through the conserved F or W. D genes are given only for firm matches. Not every row has a clone size; where given, it reads once, few, many or a size class.

clone_size	d_call	v_call	j_call	cdr3_aa	cdr3_nt
-	-	TRBV4-1	TRBJ1-6	CASSQEGLNSPLHF	TGCGCCAGCAGCCAAGAGGGGTTAAATTCACCCCTCCACTTT
few	TRBD1	TRBV6-5	TRBJ1-1	CASRDWGQGDTEAFF	TGTGCCAGCAGAGACTGGGGACAGGGCGACACTGAAGCTTTCTTT
many	TRBD2	TRBV6-6	TRBJ2-2	CASSYSPGGNTGELFF	TGTGCCAGCAGTTACTCGCCGGGGGGGAACACCGGGGAGCTGTTTTTT
many	-	TRBV28	TRBJ2-5	CASSFRLDLQETQYF	TGTGCCAGCAGTTTCCGACTGGATCTCCAAGAGACCCAGTACTTC
-	TRBD1	TRBV30	TRBJ1-2	CAWSSTGDRRGYGYTF	TGTGCCTGGAGTTCTACAGGGGATCGGCGGGGTTATGGCTACACCTTC
-	-	TRBV5-1	TRBJ2-1	CASSLGQFYNEQFF	TGCGCCAGCAGCTTGGGACAATTCTACAATGAGCAGTTCTTC
-	TRBD1	TRBV30	TRBJ1-2	CAWSLTGTHYGYTF	TGTGCCTGGAGTTTGACAGGGACCCACTATGGCTACACCTTC
-	TRBD1	TRBV7-9	TRBJ2-5	CASLGQGARETQYF	TGTGCCAGCTTAGGACAGGGGGCACGAGAGACCCAGTACTTC
-	-	TRBV12-5	TRBJ2-1	CASGFGRLTYNEQFF	TGTGCTAGTGGTTTTGGACGGCTAACCTACAATGAGCAGTTCTTC
-	-	TRBV7-8	TRBJ1-5	CASSLGGVTQPQHF	TGTGCCAGCAGCTTAGGGGGGGTTACTCAGCCCCAGCATTTT
-	-	TRBV27	TRBJ2-5	CASSPRQDGRETQYF	TGTGCCAGCAGTCCGCGGCAAGATGGGCGAGAGACCCAGTACTTC
-	-	TRBV9	TRBJ1-1	CASSVGAGGYTEAFF	TGTGCCAGCAGCGTAGGAGCAGGAGGGTACACTGAAGCTTTCTTT
-	TRBD2	TRBV29-1	TRBJ2-5	CSVEDPGGVWETQYF	TGCAGCGTTGAAGACCCCGGGGGGGTGTGGGAGACCCAGTACTTC
few	-	TRBV9	TRBJ1-2	CASSVVEGYTF	TGTGCCAGCAGCGTAGTCGAAGGCTACACCTTC
few	-	TRBV2	TRBJ1-1	CASSEGRGNTEAFF	TGTGCCAGCAGTGAAGGGAGGGGGAACACTGAAGCTTTCTTT
few	-	TRBV6-1	TRBJ2-2	CASSEPFLRATTGELFF	TGTGCCAGCAGTGAACCTTTTCTCAGGGCAACCACCGGGGAGCTGTTTTTT
-	TRBD1	TRBV30	TRBJ2-5	CAWSTRTGYRGETQYF	TGTGCCTGGAGTACCCGGACAGGTTATCGTGGGGAGACCCAGTACTTC
-	-	TRBV13	TRBJ1-1	CASSSGTAGTEAFF	TGTGCCAGCAGCTCCGGGACCGCGGGCACTGAAGCTTTCTTT
-	-	TRBV7-9	TRBJ2-7	CASSLGSYEQYF	TGTGCCAGCAGCTTAGGGAGCTACGAGCAGTACTTC
-	-	TRBV14	TRBJ2-7	CASSGRDNSYEQYF	TGTGCCAGCAGCGGGAGGGACAACTCCTACGAGCAGTACTTC
-	-	TRBV5-1	TRBJ1-6	CASSLDSGVYSPLHF	TGCGCCAGCAGCTTGGATTCAGGGGTATACTCACCCCTCCACTTT
once	TRBD1	TRBV10-3	TRBJ2-5	CAISEIIGQGFSETQYF	TGTGCCATCAGTGAAATTATCGGACAGGGGTTTTCGGAGACCCAGTACTTC
-	TRBD2	TRBV4-1	TRBJ2-3	CASSRGLADTDTQYF	TGCGCCAGCAGCCGAGGACTAGCGGACACAGATACGCAGTATTTT
-	-	TRBV2	TRBJ1-3	CASSGGSMGLYF	TGTGCCAGCAGTGGGGGGTCCATGGGGCTATATTTT
-	TRBD1	TRBV29-1	TRBJ1-2	CSVISATGGNYGYTF	TGCAGCGTCATCTCAGCGACAGGGGGAAACTATGGCTACACCTTC
-	-	TRBV30	TRBJ2-2	CAWSTWTTGELFF	TGTGCCTGGAGTACTTGGACCACCGGGGAGCTGTTTTTT
-	TRBD1	TRBV9	TRBJ1-5	CASSVDRGLGQPQHF	TGTGCCAGCAGCGTAGACAGGGGGCTTGGTCAGCCCCAGCATTTT